This T cell receptor (beta chain) comes out of a study of blood T cell repertoires in COVID-19. Study as a whole: The United States, Italy and Spain supplied acute and convalescent COVID-19 samples.

CDR3 length equals 15 residues. The trim removed 3 bases at V and 3 bases at J, leaving 5 bases unmatched. Germline CDR1 is KGHSH and CDR2 is LQKENI. Repertoires were generated with immunoSEQ multiplex PCR, while TCRdb's copy carries only in-frame clones and drops some. The sample shows about 100,000 clones, around 87% of them seen only once. This sequence was found in a woman in her twenties or thirties with acute or convalescent COVID-19. The sample taken for sequencing was peripheral blood. The J gene is TRBJ1-2, the V gene TRBV18; 9 bases match TRBD1. CDR3 in amino acids: CASSPGQGSHYGYTF. The CDR3 DNA reads TGTGCCAGCTCACCGGGACAGGGATCGCACTATGGCTACACCTTC.